This is a list of T cell receptor beta chains from one sample in a study of CD8 T cells in Susac syndrome. TCRdb called the immunoSEQ multiplex PCR reads again in MiXCR, with one record for every CDR3 protein. In the table there are some 260,000 distinct CDR3 sequences, 70% to 90% of which are singletons. The sequencing sample was made of CD8+ T cells from PBMCs. Every receptor here comes from a human donor with multiple sclerosis. The CDR3 runs from the conserved cysteine through the conserved F or W. A D gene is named only where the DNA matches it firmly. Clone size is given for some rows only: seen once, a few or many times, or a class if the clone is expanded.

D gene	J gene	V gene	clone size	CDR3 DNA	CDR3 protein
.	TRBJ2-1	TRBV18	.	TGTGCCAGCTCACTCCCACGGGCGGGCAATGAGCAGTTCTTC	CASSLPRAGNEQFF
.	TRBJ1-2	TRBV20-1	.	TGCAGTGCGTGGACAGTCTATGGCTACACCTTC	CSAWTVYGYTF
.	TRBJ2-5	TRBV7-7	.	TGTGCTAGCAGCTTAGTATTGCTAGGGGAGACCCAGTACTTC	CASSLVLLGETQYF
TRBD1	TRBJ2-7	TRBV10-2	.	TGCGCCAGCAGTGAAGGGCCAGGGGGCAAGAGCGAGCAGTACTTC	CASSEGPGGKSEQYF
.	TRBJ2-2	TRBV12-5	.	TGTGCTAGTGGTGGACTCGTACCAGGGGTTGGCGGGGAGCTGTTTTTT	CASGGLVPGVGGELFF
.	TRBJ2-7	TRBV9	.	TGTGCCAGCAGCGCAGGGAATACCTACGAGCAGTACTTC	CASSAGNTYEQYF
TRBD1	TRBJ1-5	TRBV12-3/TRBV12-4	.	TGTGCCAGCAGTTTAGCAGGGGGCTTTGGGTATAGCAATCAGCCCCAGCATTTT	CASSLAGGFGYSNQPQHF
TRBD2	TRBJ2-1	TRBV7-9	.	TGTGCCAGCAGCCCCTCTAGCGGGGACCCCTACAATGAGCAGTTCTTC	CASSPSSGDPYNEQFF
.	TRBJ2-1	TRBV6-1	once	TGTGCCAGCAGTGAGGCAGCGGGTGCCTACAATGAGCAGTTCTTC	CASSEAAGAYNEQFF
.	TRBJ1-2	TRBV3-1	once	TGTGCCAGCAGCCATGAGGGCGTTTATGGCTACACCTTC	CASSHEGVYGYTF
.	TRBJ2-7	TRBV19	.	TGTGCCAGTAGTATTAGGGGAAACTACGAGCAGTACTTC	CASSIRGNYEQYF
.	TRBJ1-2	TRBV7-9	.	TGTGCCAGCAGCTATACAGGGCGAAACTATGGCTACACCTTC	CASSYTGRNYGYTF
.	TRBJ2-7	TRBV29-1	.	TGCAGCGCGTCGACAGGTATCTCCTACGAGCAGTACTTC	CSASTGISYEQYF
.	TRBJ1-6	TRBV28	.	TGTGCCAGCAGTTTTAGGGGGGCCTTCGGGGATTCACCCCTCCACTTT	CASSFRGAFGDSPLHF
.	TRBJ2-3	TRBV27	.	TGTGCCAGCAGTTCAAGACAGGATACGCAGTATTTT	CASSSRQDTQYF
.	TRBJ2-2	TRBV9	.	TGTGCCAGCAGCCCCTCCTCCCCCGGGGAGCTGTTTTTT	CASSPSSPGELFF
TRBD1	TRBJ2-7	TRBV28	.	TGTGCCAGCAGACGCGGACAGGGTGCTTTCTACGAGCAGTACTTC	CASRRGQGAFYEQYF
TRBD2	TRBJ2-1	TRBV6-5	.	TGTGCCAGCAGTTACGGACTAGTATACAATGAGCAGTTCTTC	CASSYGLVYNEQFF
.	TRBJ2-7	TRBV7-9	.	TGTGCCAGCAGCTTAGCCGCTCAGGGTGGCTACGAGCAGTACTTC	CASSLAAQGGYEQYF
TRBD2	TRBJ2-5	TRBV24-1	once	TGTGCCACCAGTGATGTAGCGGGAGACGAGACCCAGTACTTC	CATSDVAGDETQYF
TRBD1	TRBJ2-2	TRBV11-3	many	TGTGCCAGCAGCGGACCGGGACAGGGGGCTATCGGGGAGCTGTTTTTT	CASSGPGQGAIGELFF
.	TRBJ1-2	TRBV4-1	.	TGCGCCAGCAGCCAAGATTGGGCGACAGAAGCGTATGGCTACACCTTC	CASSQDWATEAYGYTF
TRBD2	TRBJ2-1	TRBV7-7	.	TGTGCTAGCAGCTTAGGGGTTAGCGGGAGGAATGAGCAGTTCTTC	CASSLGVSGRNEQFF
.	TRBJ2-3	TRBV6-1	few	TGTGCCAGCAGAAGGTTGGGGGGAGAAGATACGCAGTATTTT	CASRRLGGEDTQYF
TRBD1	TRBJ2-1	TRBV24-1	few	TGTGCCACCAGCGTTACAGGGGTGGGGAGTGGTGAGCAGTTCTTC	CATSVTGVGSGEQFF
.	TRBJ1-4	TRBV28	.	TGTGCCAGCAGTTTGCGACGCACGGAAATCGGGAATGAAAAACTGTTTTTT	CASSLRRTEIGNEKLFF
TRBD1	TRBJ1-1	TRBV19	.	TGTGCCAGTAGTAATAACGACAGGGCAACTGAAGCTTTCTTT	CASSNNDRATEAFF
.	TRBJ2-3	TRBV6-4	.	TGTGCCAGCAGTCCTGTCGGGGAGACCACAGATACGCAGTATTTT	CASSPVGETTDTQYF
.	TRBJ1-5	TRBV27	.	TGTGCCAGCGGGGCGGTTGGGAGCAATCAGCCCCAGCATTTT	CASGAVGSNQPQHF
.	TRBJ2-7	TRBV5-1	.	TGCGCCAGCAGCCCCAGAGGGGGACTACCCTACGAGCAGTACTTC	CASSPRGGLPYEQYF
TRBD1	TRBJ1-2	TRBV7-9	.	TGTGCCAGCAGCATACCGGGACAGGGGGCTTATGGCTACACCTTC	CASSIPGQGAYGYTF
TRBD1	TRBJ1-1	TRBV5-5	.	TGTGCCAGCAGCTTTATCCGAGGACAGGGAGGCACTGAAGCTTTCTTT	CASSFIRGQGGTEAFF
.	TRBJ1-1	TRBV30	.	TGTGCCTGGAGTGTGGTACAGAACACTGAAGCTTTCTTT	CAWSVVQNTEAFF
.	TRBJ1-3	TRBV7-9	once	TGTGCCAGCAAGGGGCCGTCCTCTGGAAACACCATATATTTT	CASKGPSSGNTIYF
.	TRBJ2-1	TRBV9	.	TGTGCCAGCAGCGTAGGGGGGAGCTTTAATAATGAGCAGTTCTTC	CASSVGGSFNNEQFF
.	TRBJ2-1	TRBV30	.	TGTGCGGGGCTAGCTCCCCTCTCCTACAATGAGCAGTTCTTC	CAGLAPLSYNEQFF
.	TRBJ1-2	TRBV19	.	TGTGCCAGTAGTCTTACAGGGCTTTCGGACTATGGCTACACCTTC	CASSLTGLSDYGYTF
.	TRBJ1-1	TRBV29-1	.	TGCAGCGTTGAAGAGGGGGGAGACAACACTGAAGCTTTCTTT	CSVEEGGDNTEAFF
.	TRBJ2-6	TRBV6-1	once	TGTGCCAGCAGTGACCTCCGGCAGCTCCCGGGGGCCAACGTCCTGACTTTC	CASSDLRQLPGANVLTF
.	TRBJ2-7	TRBV7-9	.	TGTGCCAGCAGCTCCCATCTCGGGGGTAGCGGATCCTACGAGCAGTACTTC	CASSSHLGGSGSYEQYF
.	TRBJ2-1	TRBV19	.	TGTGCCAGTGCCCTAGAGGGCTCCTACAATGAGCAGTTCTTC	CASALEGSYNEQFF